This entry lists 15 T cell receptor beta chains sequenced from one sample in a study of OX40 agonist ivuxolimab in advanced cancers. TCRdb's copy holds only in-frame clones and misses some; the assay was immunoSEQ multiplex PCR. The data contain under 100,000 clones, 90% of them singletons. The sequenced sample was CD4+ or CD8+ T cells sorted from blood, obtained in a trial of the OX40 agonist ivuxolimab. These receptors were taken from an adult with an advanced solid tumor such as melanoma, head and neck, liver or kidney cancer.

This chain connects TRBV7-9 to TRBJ2-7; D tentatively reads TRBD1 or TRBD2 (6 bases each). Germline-derived CDR1 and CDR2 are SEHNR and FQNEAQ (reference sequence). Trimming took off 5 bases at V and 10 bases at J, with 12 bases between the two ends. This CDR3 has 11 amino acids. For the CDR3, the DNA is TGTGCCAGCAGCCTCCGGGGGCATCAGTACTTC. It codes for CASSLRGHQYF.

V gene TRBV19 combines with J gene TRBJ2-7; tentatively, D is TRBD1 or TRBD2 (6 bases each). CDR1 and CDR2 from the germline V gene are LNHDA and SQIVND (reference sequence). The CDR3 contains 15 residues. Trimming removed 2 bases at V and 3 bases at J, with 14 bases between. The CDR3 here is CASSISTGARYEQYF. The CDR3 DNA reads as TGTGCCAGTAGTATATCCACGGGGGCGCGCTACGAGCAGTACTTC.

This chain connects TRBV28 to TRBJ2-7; D is possibly TRBD1 or TRBD2 (5 bases each). Germline loops: CDR1 MDHEN, CDR2 SYDVKM. Trimming shortened V by 6 bases and J by 2 bases, and 14 bases separated the two germline ends. The CDR3 runs to 14 residues. The CDR3 protein is CASRSGAPTYEQYF. As DNA, the CDR3 is TGTGCCAGCAGGTCCGGGGCCCCAACCTACGAGCAGTACTTC. Full variable domain (remainder filled in from reference TRBV28 and TRBJ2-7): DVKVTQSSRYLVKRTGEKVFLECVQDMDHENMFWYRQDPGLGLRLIYFSYDVKMKEKGDIPEGYSVSREKKERFSLILESASTNQTSMYLCASRSGAPTYEQYFGPGTRLTVT.

The chain uses TRBV6-6 and TRBJ2-3; the match to TRBD2 covers 11 bases. From germline, CDR1 is MNHNY and CDR2 SVGAGI (reference sequence). The CDR3 loop spans 16 amino acids. V shed 5 bases and J 0 bases; nucleotides not matched to a gene: 4. CDR3 loop: CASSGRLAGSTDTQYF. In DNA, the CDR3 is TGTGCCAGCAGTGGTCGACTAGCGGGGAGCACAGATACGCAGTATTTT.

This clone was seen a single time. The gene calls are TRBV29-1 and TRBJ2-7, with D perhaps being TRBD1 or TRBD2 (8 bases each). V gave up 5 bases and J gave up 6 bases, with 17 bases separating them. CDR3 size: 13 residues. CDR1 is SQVTM and CDR2 is ANQGSEA in the germline V gene. The CDR3 DNA sequence: TGCAGCGTTCGGGGGGGGACAGGAGGCGAGCAGTACTTC. Its translation is CSVRGGTGGEQYF.

The CDR3 region is CASSLEGSANEKLFF. The CDR3 DNA sequence: TGTGCCAGCAGCTTAGAGGGGTCGGCTAATGAAAAACTGTTTTTT. J is TRBJ1-4 and V is TRBV7-9, with D tentatively TRBD1 (5 bases). The CDR3 is 15 residues long. The ends were cut back, 1 base at V and 3 bases at J, with 9 bases in the middle. Germline assignment: CDR1 SEHNR and CDR2 FQNEAQ (reference sequence).

The chain carries TRBV28 and TRBJ1-2; the D is unclear. The CDR3 extends over 12 amino acids. Germline CDR1 MDHEN, CDR2 SYDVKM. V lost 4 bases and J 7 bases, leaving 10 bases between the germline ends. The CDR3 DNA reads TGTGCCAGCAGTTCCCGGATTGTTGGCTACACCTTC. The encoded protein is CASSSRIVGYTF.

This rearrangement joins TRBV29-1 to TRBJ2-7; TRBD1 or TRBD2 may be the D gene (5 bases each). CDR1 is SQVTM and CDR2 is ANQGSEA in the germline V gene. Deletions cut 7 bases from V and 6 bases from J, with 13 bases between. This CDR3 is 11 amino acids long. The CDR3 here is CSATKGSEQYF. CDR3 DNA sequence: TGCAGCGCAACAAAGGGGAGCGAGCAGTACTTC.

V gene TRBV5-1 combines with J gene TRBJ2-1; 8 bases line up with TRBD1. The CDR3 has 12 amino acids. Germline V CDR1 and CDR2: SGHRS, YFSETQ. Germline trimming cut 5 bases from V and 7 bases from J; bases unmatched to any gene: 2. CDR3 residues: CASRTGVNEQFF. The CDR3 DNA follows: TGCGCCAGCAGGACAGGGGTAAATGAGCAGTTCTTC.

The chain has TRBV6-6 and TRBJ1-1; 9 nucleotides agree with TRBD1. Germline CDR1 reads MNHNY; CDR2 reads SVGAGI (reference sequence). Germline trimming cut 4 bases from V and 3 bases from J; bases unmatched to any gene: 9. This CDR3 has 16 residues. CDR3: CASSFRDRVVYTEAFF. The DNA of the CDR3 is TGTGCCAGCAGTTTCCGGGACAGGGTTGTGTACACTGAAGCTTTCTTT.

The V gene is TRBV7-2, the J gene TRBJ2-5, with 7 bases that match TRBD2. This CDR3 contains 16 residues. With V trimmed by 1 base and J by 2 bases, 7 bases remained unmatched. Germline V CDR1 and CDR2: SGHTA, FQGNSA. For the CDR3, the DNA is TGTGCCAGCAGCTTAGTCGGGGCGCGGGGGCAAGAGACCCAGTACTTC. Translating gives CASSLVGARGQETQYF.

There are a few counts of this clone. J is TRBJ1-2 and V is TRBV10-2; 9 nucleotides line up with TRBD1. The CDR3 totals 18 residues. Germline V gene lookup returns CDR1 WSHSY and CDR2 SAAADI. The ends lost 7 bases at V and 2 bases at J; junction bases unmatched: 17. The CDR3 DNA reads as TGCGCCAGCACTAGCGCTTCTCGGGACAGGGCACCAAACTATGGCTACACCTTC. Amino acid sequence: CASTSASRDRAPNYGYTF.

This clone has only a few counts. The chain combines TRBV7-9 with TRBJ1-2, with 7 bases aligning to TRBD1. The V gene's germline CDR1 is SEHNR and CDR2 FQNEAQ (reference sequence). With 1 base clipped from V and 7 bases from J, the junction kept 6 bases outside the gene matches. This CDR3 comprises 14 residues. CDR3 in amino acids: CASSLVLYRGGYTF. CDR3 sequence (DNA): TGTGCCAGCAGCTTAGTCCTTTACAGGGGTGGCTACACCTTC. Combining the CDR3 with reference TRBV7-9 and TRBJ1-2 gives the whole variable domain DTGVSQNPRHKITKRGQNVTFRCDPISEHNRLYWYRQTLGQGPEFLTYFQNEAQLEKSRLLSDRFSAERPKGSFSTLEIQRTEQGDSAMYLCASSLVLYRGGYTFGSGTRLTVV.

This clone turned up a few times. This chain connects TRBV10-2 to TRBJ2-2; 11 bases map to TRBD2. The CDR3 is made up of 15 amino acids. Germline V gene lookup returns CDR1 WSHSY and CDR2 SAAADI. V was clipped by 6 bases and J by 5 bases; unmatched bases: 5. The CDR3 sequence: CASRVTSGRTGELFF. The CDR3 nucleotides read TGCGCCAGCAGAGTCACTAGCGGGAGAACCGGGGAGCTGTTTTTT.

The CDR3 loop reads CASSVVGDPGQPQHF. The CDR3 bases are TGTGCCAGCAGCGTAGTGGGGGACCCTGGTCAGCCCCAGCATTTT. V is TRBV9 and J is TRBJ1-5, with D possibly TRBD1 on 5 matching bases. Between the trimmed V and J ends, which lost 0 bases and 6 bases, there was a span of 13 bases. This CDR3 is built from 15 residues. The germline V gene encodes CDR1 SGDLS and CDR2 YYNGEE. Full variable domain (missing parts from reference TRBV9 and TRBJ1-5): DSGVTQTPKHLITATGQRVTLRCSPRSGDLSVYWYQQSLDQGLQFLIQYYNGEERAKGNILERFSAQQFPDLHSELNLSSLELGDSALYFCASSVVGDPGQPQHFGDGTRLSIL.